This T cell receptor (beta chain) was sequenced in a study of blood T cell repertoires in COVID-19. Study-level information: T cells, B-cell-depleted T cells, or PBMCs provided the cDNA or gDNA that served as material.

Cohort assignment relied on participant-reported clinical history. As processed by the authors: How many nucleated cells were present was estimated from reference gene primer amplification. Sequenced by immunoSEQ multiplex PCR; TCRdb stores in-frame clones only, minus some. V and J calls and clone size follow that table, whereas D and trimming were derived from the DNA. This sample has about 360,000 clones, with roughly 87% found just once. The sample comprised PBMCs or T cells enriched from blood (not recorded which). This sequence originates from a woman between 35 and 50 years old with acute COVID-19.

CDR3 in amino acids: CATQASNEKLFF. CDR3 bases: TGTGCCACCCAGGCCAGTAATGAAAAACTGTTTTTT. The chain uses TRBV6-5 and TRBJ1-4; D gene unclear. CDR3 length equals 12 residues. V gave up 10 bases and J gave up 4 bases, with 10 bases separating them. Germline-derived CDR1 and CDR2 are MNHEY and SVGAGI.